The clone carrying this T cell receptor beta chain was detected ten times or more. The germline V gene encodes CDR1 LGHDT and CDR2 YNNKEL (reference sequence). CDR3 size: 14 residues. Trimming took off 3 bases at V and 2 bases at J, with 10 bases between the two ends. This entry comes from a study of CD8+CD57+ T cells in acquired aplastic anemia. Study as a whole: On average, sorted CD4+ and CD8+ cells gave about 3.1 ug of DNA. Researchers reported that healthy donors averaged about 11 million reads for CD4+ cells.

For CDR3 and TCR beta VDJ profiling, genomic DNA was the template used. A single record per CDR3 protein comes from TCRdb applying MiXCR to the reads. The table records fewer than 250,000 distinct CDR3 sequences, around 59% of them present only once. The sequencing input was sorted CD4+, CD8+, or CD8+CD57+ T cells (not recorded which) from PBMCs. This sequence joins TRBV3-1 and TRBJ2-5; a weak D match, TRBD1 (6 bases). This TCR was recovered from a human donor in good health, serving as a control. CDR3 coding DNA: TGTGCCAGCAGCCATCACAGGGAACAAGAGACCCAGTACTTC. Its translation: CASSHHREQETQYF.